This T cell receptor beta chain originates from a study of coeliac disease. Study results and limitations: In active celiac disease, intraepithelial and lamina propria TRB and TRG repertoires were less clonal than controls.

Data came from immunoSEQ multiplex PCR; TCRdb stores just in-frame clones and leaves some out. The profile covers a few thousand clones, with more than 55% appearing a single time and 6% to 9.5% taken by the ten largest. Notes on this clone: What it binds is unknown.

V gave up 3 bases and J gave up 4 bases, with 15 bases separating them. Germline CDR1 reads KGHSH; CDR2 reads LQKENI. The CDR3 is made up of 15 amino acids. The chain is built from TRBV18 and TRBJ2-5, with D perhaps matching TRBD2 (5 bases). The TCR sequence derives from a woman younger than 30 with active celiac disease. What was sequenced was intraepithelial lymphocytes from the gut. The CDR3 DNA reads as TGTGCCAGCTCACCCACCGGATTCGGGGTAGAGACCCAGTACTTC. It yields the protein CASSPTGFGVETQYF. The variable domain in full, completed from reference TRBV18 and TRBJ2-5, reads NAGVMQNPRHLVRRRGQEARLRCSPMKGHSHVYWYRQLPEEGLKFMVYLQKENIIDESGMPKERFSAEFPKEGPSILRIQQVVRGDSAAYFCASSPTGFGVETQYFGPGTRLLVL.